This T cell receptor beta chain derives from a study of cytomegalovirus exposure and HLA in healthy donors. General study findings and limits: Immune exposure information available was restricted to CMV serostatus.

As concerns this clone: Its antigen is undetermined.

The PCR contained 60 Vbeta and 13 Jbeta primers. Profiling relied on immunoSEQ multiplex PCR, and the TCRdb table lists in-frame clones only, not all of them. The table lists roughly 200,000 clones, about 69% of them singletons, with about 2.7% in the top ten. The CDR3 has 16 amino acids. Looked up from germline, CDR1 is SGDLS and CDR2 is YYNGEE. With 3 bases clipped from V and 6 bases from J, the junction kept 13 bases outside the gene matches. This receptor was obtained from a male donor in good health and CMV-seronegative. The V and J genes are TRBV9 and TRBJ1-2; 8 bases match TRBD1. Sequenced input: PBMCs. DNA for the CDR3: TGTGCCAGCAGCGCCGTATACCAGACAGGGGAGGATGGCTACACCTTC. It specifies CASSAVYQTGEDGYTF.